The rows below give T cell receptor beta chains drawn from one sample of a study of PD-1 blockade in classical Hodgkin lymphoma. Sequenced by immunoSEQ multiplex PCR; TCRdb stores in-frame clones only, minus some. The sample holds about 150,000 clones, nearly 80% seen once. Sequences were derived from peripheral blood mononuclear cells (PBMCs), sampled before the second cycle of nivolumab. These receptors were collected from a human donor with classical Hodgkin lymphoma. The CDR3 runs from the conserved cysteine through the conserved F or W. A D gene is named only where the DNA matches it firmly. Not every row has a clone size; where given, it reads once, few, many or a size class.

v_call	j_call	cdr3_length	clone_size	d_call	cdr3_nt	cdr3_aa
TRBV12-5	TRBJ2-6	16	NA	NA	TGTGCTAGTGGTTTACCGGGAGTCGATGGGGCCAACGTCCTGACTTTC	CASGLPGVDGANVLTF
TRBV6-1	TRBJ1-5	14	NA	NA	TGTGCCAGCACCCCGGTGGTAGGCAATCAGCCCCAGCATTTT	CASTPVVGNQPQHF
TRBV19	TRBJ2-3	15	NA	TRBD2	TGTGCCAGTACCCCGGGACTAGGGGCTCGGGATACGCAGTATTTT	CASTPGLGARDTQYF
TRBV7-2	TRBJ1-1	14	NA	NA	TGTGCCAGCAGCCTGGGGGGATCATACACTGAAGCTTTCTTT	CASSLGGSYTEAFF
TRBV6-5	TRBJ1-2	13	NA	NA	TGTGCCAGCAGTTACAACCGGGGTTCTCGCTACACCTTC	CASSYNRGSRYTF
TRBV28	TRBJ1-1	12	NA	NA	TGTGCCAGCAGTCTCTACAACACTGAAGCTTTCTTT	CASSLYNTEAFF
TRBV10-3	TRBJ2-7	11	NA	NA	TGTGCCACCTCGGAGCCCTACGAGCAGTACTTC	CATSEPYEQYF
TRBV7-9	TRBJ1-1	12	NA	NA	TGTGCCAGCAGCTTTTTGAGGGCTGAAGCTTTCTTT	CASSFLRAEAFF
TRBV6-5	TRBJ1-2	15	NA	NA	TGTGCCAACAGTTACCGGGGGGGGCTTGACTATGGCTACACCTTC	CANSYRGGLDYGYTF
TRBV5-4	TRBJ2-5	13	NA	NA	TGTGCCAGCAGCTTACGGGCGGAGGAGACCCAGTACTTC	CASSLRAEETQYF
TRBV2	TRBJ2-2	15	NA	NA	TGTGCCAGCAGTGCCGTCCGAGGGAACACCGGGGAGCTGTTTTTT	CASSAVRGNTGELFF
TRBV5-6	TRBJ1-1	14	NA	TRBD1	TGTGCCAGCAGCACCCGACAGGGAAGTACTGAAGCTTTCTTT	CASSTRQGSTEAFF
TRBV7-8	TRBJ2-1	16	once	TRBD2	TGTGCCAGCAGCCCGGGACTAGCGGGAGTCCGGAGTGAGCAGTTCTTC	CASSPGLAGVRSEQFF
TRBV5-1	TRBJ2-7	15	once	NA	TGCGCCAGCAGCTTGGGAGTGTCTGGGGGCTACGAGCAGTACTTC	CASSLGVSGGYEQYF
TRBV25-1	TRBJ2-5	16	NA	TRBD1	TGTGCCAGCAGCACGTACAGGGGTCCAAGCCAAGAGACCCAGTACTTC	CASSTYRGPSQETQYF
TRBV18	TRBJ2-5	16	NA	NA	TGTGCCAGCTCACCAATCTTTAGTCCGTACCAAGAGACCCAGTACTTC	CASSPIFSPYQETQYF
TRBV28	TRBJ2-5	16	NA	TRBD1	TGTGCCAGCAGTTTAATGACAGGGCCCCTGCAAGAGACCCAGTACTTC	CASSLMTGPLQETQYF
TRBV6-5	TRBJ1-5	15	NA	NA	TGTGCCAGCAGTTACACGGGGGCGAGCAATCAGCCCCAGCATTTT	CASSYTGASNQPQHF
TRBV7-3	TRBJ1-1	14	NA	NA	TGTGCCAGCAGCTTAAGTAAAGTGAACACTGAAGCTTTCTTT	CASSLSKVNTEAFF
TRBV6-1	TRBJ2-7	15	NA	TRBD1	TGTGCCAGCAGTACGACAGGGGGCAATTCCTACGAGCAGTACTTC	CASSTTGGNSYEQYF
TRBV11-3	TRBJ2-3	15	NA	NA	TGTGCCAGCAGCTTAGGGGTAGGGGCTTCAGATACGCAGTATTTT	CASSLGVGASDTQYF
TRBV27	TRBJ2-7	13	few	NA	TGTGCCAGCAGTTTGTACGGTGCCTACGAGCAGTACTTC	CASSLYGAYEQYF
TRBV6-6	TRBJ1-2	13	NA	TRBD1	TGTGCCAGCAGGACTACAGGGGGCTATGGCTACACCTTC	CASRTTGGYGYTF
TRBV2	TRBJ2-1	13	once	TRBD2	TGTGCCAGCAATGCGGGGGGTTACAATGAGCAGTTCTTC	CASNAGGYNEQFF
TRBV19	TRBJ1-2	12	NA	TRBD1	TGTGCCAGTAGTAGGGACAGGGGATCGCTCACCTTC	CASSRDRGSLTF
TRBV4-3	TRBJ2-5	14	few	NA	TGCGCCAGCAGCCTATATACGGGACAAGAGACCCAGTACTTC	CASSLYTGQETQYF
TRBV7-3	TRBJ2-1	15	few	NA	TGTGCCAGCAGCTTAGGGCTCCCTTGGGGCGATGAGCAGTTCTTC	CASSLGLPWGDEQFF
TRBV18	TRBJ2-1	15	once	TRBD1	TGTGCCAGCTCACGGGACAGGGAGTTTTACAATGAGCAGTTCTTC	CASSRDREFYNEQFF
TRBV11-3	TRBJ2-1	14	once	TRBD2	TGTGCCAGCAGCTTGGGTCTAGCGGGGAATGAGCAGTTCTTC	CASSLGLAGNEQFF
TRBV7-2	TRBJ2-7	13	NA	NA	TGTGCCAGCAGCTTACTGGTAGACTACGAGCAGTACTTC	CASSLLVDYEQYF
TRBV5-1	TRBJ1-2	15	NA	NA	TGCGCCAGCAGCTTGGGCCTCGGGGGAAACTATGGCTACACCTTC	CASSLGLGGNYGYTF
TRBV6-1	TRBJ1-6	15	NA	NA	TGTGCCAGCAGTCGAACGGGGGAGGGGATTTCACCCCTCCACTTT	CASSRTGEGISPLHF
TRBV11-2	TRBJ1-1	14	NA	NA	TGTGCCAGCAGCTTAAACCAAGGGAACACTGAAGCTTTCTTT	CASSLNQGNTEAFF
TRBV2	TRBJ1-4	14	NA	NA	TGTGCCAGCAGTGAGGAGGGGTGGAATGAAAAACTGTTTTTT	CASSEEGWNEKLFF
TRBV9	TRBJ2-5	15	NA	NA	TGTGCCAGCAGCGTAGGTGGGGTTACACAAGAGACCCAGTACTTC	CASSVGGVTQETQYF
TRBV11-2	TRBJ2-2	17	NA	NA	TGTGCCAGCAGCTTGGGGCGGGTGGGATTGAACACCGGGGAGCTGTTTTTT	CASSLGRVGLNTGELFF
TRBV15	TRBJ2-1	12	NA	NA	TGTGCCACCAGCAGAGCGTCGGGAGAGCAGTTCTTC	CATSRASGEQFF
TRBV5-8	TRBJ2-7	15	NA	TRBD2	TGTGCCAGCAGCCAGACTAGCGGGAGCTCCTACGAGCAGTACTTC	CASSQTSGSSYEQYF
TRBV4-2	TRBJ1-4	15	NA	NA	TGTGCCAGCAGCCATACAGCAGGGAGCAAAGAAAAACTGTTTTTT	CASSHTAGSKEKLFF
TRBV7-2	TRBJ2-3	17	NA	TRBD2	TGTGCCAGCAGCTTCCGGACTAGCGGGGCTAGCACAGATACGCAGTATTTT	CASSFRTSGASTDTQYF
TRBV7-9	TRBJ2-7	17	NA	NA	TGTGCCAGCAGCCCCCCGGCGGGGGCAGGGCGCCTCTACGAGCAGTACTTC	CASSPPAGAGRLYEQYF
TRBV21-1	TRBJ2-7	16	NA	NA	TGTGCCAGCAGCAAAGACCTAGCGGGAGGGTTTCACGAGCAGTACTTC	CASSKDLAGGFHEQYF
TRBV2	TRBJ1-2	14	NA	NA	TGTGCCAGCGATTGGGGGAAGGAGGACTATGGCTACACCTTC	CASDWGKEDYGYTF
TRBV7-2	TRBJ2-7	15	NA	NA	TGTGCCAGCAGCTTAGAGGGGACAACTAGTCGCGAGCAGTACTTC	CASSLEGTTSREQYF
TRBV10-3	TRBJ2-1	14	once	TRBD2	TGTGCCAGTCAGACTAGCGGGAGGGAGGGTGAGCAGTTCTTC	CASQTSGREGEQFF
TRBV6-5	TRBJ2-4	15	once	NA	TGTGCCAGCAGTTACTCGCTAGGTGGGGGAAACATTCAGTACTTC	CASSYSLGGGNIQYF
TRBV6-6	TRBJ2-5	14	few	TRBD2	TGTGCCAGCAGGCTAGCGGGTTCACAAGAGACCCAGTACTTC	CASRLAGSQETQYF